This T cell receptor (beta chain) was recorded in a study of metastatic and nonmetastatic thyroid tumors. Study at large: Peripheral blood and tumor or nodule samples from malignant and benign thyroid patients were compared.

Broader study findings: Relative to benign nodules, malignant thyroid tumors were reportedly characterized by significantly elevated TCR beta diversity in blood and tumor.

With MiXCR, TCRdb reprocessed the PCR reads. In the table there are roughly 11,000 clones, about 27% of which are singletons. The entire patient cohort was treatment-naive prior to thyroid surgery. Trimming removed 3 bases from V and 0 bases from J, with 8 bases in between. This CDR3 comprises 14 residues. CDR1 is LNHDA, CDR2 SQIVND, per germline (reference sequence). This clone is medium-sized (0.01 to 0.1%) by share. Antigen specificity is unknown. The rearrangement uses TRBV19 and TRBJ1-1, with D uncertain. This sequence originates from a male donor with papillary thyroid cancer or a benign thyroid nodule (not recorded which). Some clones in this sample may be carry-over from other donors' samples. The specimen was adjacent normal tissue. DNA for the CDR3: TGTGCCAGTAGTATCCCGCAGCTGAACACTGAAGCTTTCTTT. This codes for CASSIPQLNTEAFF.